This T cell receptor beta chain derives from a study of Ad26.COV2.S vaccination and SARS-CoV-2 variants. Looking at the study overall: Ad26.COV2.S was injected intramuscularly once or twice, 56 days apart.

Study observations and caveats: Vaccinees reportedly had broad spike-specific CD8+ and CD4+ T cell responses.

Treatment indicated: approximately 18 received Ad26.COV2.S at low or high dose, single or two shots; several received placebo; per-sample allocation not given. Samples were taken on day 63 after the first vaccine or placebo injection. Worth noting for this clone: Its antigen remains unidentified.

Between the trimmed V and J ends, which lost 5 bases and 3 bases, there was a span of 16 bases. Germline V gene sequence: CDR1 LGHDT, CDR2 YNNKEL (reference sequence). The CDR3 contains 15 residues. Repertoires were generated with immunoSEQ multiplex PCR, while TCRdb's copy carries only in-frame clones and drops some. The data hold fewer than 400,000 clones, with 85% observed a single time. This chain links TRBV3-1 (or the pseudogene TRBV3-2) with TRBJ1-2, with D perhaps TRBD1 (5 bases). This material consisted of peripheral blood, taken in a trial of Ad26.COV2.S vaccine versus placebo. This sequence originates from a person aged 18-60 years who received the Ad26.COV2.S COVID-19 vaccine or a placebo. The CDR3 coding sequence is TGTGCCAGCAGCAAAATGGGGCAGACCTACTATGGCTACACCTTC. Translation: CASSKMGQTYYGYTF.